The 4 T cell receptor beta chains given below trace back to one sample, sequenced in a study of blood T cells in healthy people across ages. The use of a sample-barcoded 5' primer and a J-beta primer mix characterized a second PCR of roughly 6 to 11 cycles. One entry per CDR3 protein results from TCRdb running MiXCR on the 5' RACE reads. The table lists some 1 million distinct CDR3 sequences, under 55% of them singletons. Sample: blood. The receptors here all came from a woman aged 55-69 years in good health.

The CDR3 loop reads CASSFPPPVCRRGFF. The CDR3 DNA sequence: TGTGCCAGCAGTTTTCCCCCCCCAGTATGTAGAAGGGGGTTCTTC. This chain uses TRBV12-3 or TRBV12-4 with TRBJ2-1; a possible D gene is TRBD1 (5 bases). Deletions cut 3 bases from V and 15 bases from J, with 24 bases between. The CDR3 sequence is 15 residues long.

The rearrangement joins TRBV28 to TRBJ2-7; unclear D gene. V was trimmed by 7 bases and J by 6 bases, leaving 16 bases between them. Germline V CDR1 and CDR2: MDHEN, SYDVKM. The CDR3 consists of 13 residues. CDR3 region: CASTGLFVTEQYF. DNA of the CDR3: TGTGCCAGCACGGGCCTCTTCGTGACCGAGCAGTACTTC.

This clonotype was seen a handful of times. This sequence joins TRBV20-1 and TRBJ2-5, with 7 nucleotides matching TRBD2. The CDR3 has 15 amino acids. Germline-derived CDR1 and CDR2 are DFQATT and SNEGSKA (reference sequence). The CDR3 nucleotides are TGCAGCCTAGGTTGGGCTGGGAGGATGAGCGGGGAGCAGTACTTC. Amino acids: CSLGWAGRMSGEQYF.

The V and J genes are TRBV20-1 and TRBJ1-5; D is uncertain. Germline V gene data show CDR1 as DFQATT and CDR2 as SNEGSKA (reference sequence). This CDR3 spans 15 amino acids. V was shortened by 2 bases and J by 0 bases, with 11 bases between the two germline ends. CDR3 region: CSARTGSFSNQPQHF. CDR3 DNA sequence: TGCAGTGCTAGAACGGGAAGCTTTAGCAATCAGCCCCAGCATTTT.